Given below is one T cell receptor (beta chain) in context. The authors ran the assay at deep level. This table comes from immunoSEQ multiplex PCR, and its TCRdb copy is limited to in-frame clones, with some not included. The sample yields a few million clones, 90% to 96% seen once. The V segment lost 6 bases and the J segment 2 bases; nucleotides outside the gene matches: 8. The CDR3 has 15 residues. Germline V CDR1 and CDR2: MNHEY, SVGAGI. The sample originates from a study of shared clonotypes between healthy human individuals. The TCR was taken from a man younger than 30 in good health. The sample consisted of naive CD4+ T cells sorted from blood. Subset defined: CD45RA+ positively selected. The chain carries TRBV6-5 and TRBJ1-2, with 8 positions matching TRBD1. This CDR3 is CASREQGGPNYGYTF. Here the CDR3 DNA reads TGTGCCAGCAGAGAACAGGGGGGGCCCAACTATGGCTACACCTTC.